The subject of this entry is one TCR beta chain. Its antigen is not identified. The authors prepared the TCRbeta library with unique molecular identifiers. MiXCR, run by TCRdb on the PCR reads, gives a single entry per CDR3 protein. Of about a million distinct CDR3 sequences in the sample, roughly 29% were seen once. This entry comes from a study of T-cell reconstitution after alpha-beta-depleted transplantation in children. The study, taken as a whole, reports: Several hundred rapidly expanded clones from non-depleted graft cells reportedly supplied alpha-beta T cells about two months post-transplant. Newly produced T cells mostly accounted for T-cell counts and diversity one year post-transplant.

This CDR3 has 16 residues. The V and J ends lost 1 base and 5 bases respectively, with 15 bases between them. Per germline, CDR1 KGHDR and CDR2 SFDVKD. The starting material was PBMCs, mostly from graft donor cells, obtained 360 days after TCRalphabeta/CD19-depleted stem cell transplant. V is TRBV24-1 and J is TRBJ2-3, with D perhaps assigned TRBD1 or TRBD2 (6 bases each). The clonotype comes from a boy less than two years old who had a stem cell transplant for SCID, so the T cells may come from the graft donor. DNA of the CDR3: TGTGCCACCAGTGATTTCCCGGGGGCGGGGATAGATACGCAGTATTTT. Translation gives CATSDFPGAGIDTQYF.